The 27 T cell receptor beta chains listed next were all sequenced from one sample in a study of blood T cells in healthy people across ages. Together with a sample-barcoded 5' primer, a J-beta primer mix was included in a second PCR lasting about 6 to 11 cycles. Using its own MiXCR run on the 5' RACE reads, TCRdb lists one record per CDR3 protein. This repertoire shows over 950,000 distinct CDR3 sequences, just over 50% found once; its top ten account for around a fifth. Material: blood. These receptors were collected from a woman aged 55-70 years in good health.

This clonotype was picked up a small number of times. Just one base apart from a much larger clone, this may be a read error. The chain uses TRBV7-9 and TRBJ1-2; D is unclear. This CDR3 has 14 amino acids. Germline V gives CDR1 SEHNR, CDR2 FQNEAQ (reference sequence). V was cut by 2 bases and J by 4 bases, with 11 bases left in between. The CDR3 loop is CASSLRGSAYGYTF. The CDR3 DNA reads as TGTGCCAGCAGCTTAAGAGGGTCAGCCTATGGCTACACCTTC.

The J gene is TRBJ1-2, the V gene TRBV9, with TRBD1 matching over 9 bases. The V gene end was trimmed by 2 bases and the J gene end by 7 bases; junction bases not matched to a gene: 9. The CDR3 contains 15 residues. Germline CDR1 and CDR2: SGDLS and YYNGEE. This CDR3 is CASSVNRPGQGGYTF. CDR3 DNA: TGTGCCAGCAGCGTGAACAGACCGGGACAGGGTGGCTACACCTTC.

The gene calls are TRBV12-3 or TRBV12-4 and TRBJ2-1, with 11 positions matching TRBD1. CDR3 length: 16 residues. J lost 7 bases, V lost 8 bases, and 13 bases had no gene match. The CDR3 DNA follows: TGTGCCAGCTCCCAGTCCGGACAGGGGGCGCGGAATGAGCAGTTCTTC. This encodes CASSQSGQGARNEQFF.

The chain links TRBV6-6 to TRBJ2-1; either TRBD1 or TRBD2 may fit D (5 bases each). The germline CDR1 and CDR2 sequences are MNHNY and SVGAGI (reference sequence). This CDR3 is 16 amino acids long. V gave up 5 bases and J gave up 4 bases, with 18 bases separating them. In DNA, the CDR3 is TGTGCCAGCAGTGTCGGGACCCAGGGTCCGTACAATGAGCAGTTCTTC. Protein sequence: CASSVGTQGPYNEQFF.

This clonotype was seen a handful of times. This rearrangement joins TRBV28 to TRBJ2-7; 7 nucleotides line up with TRBD2. The CDR3 covers 15 residues. Per germline, CDR1 MDHEN and CDR2 SYDVKM. The junction had 4 bases not matched to a gene; V was cut back by 0 bases and J by 2 bases. DNA of the CDR3: TGTGCCAGCAGTTTATGGGCTAGCGGCACCTACGAGCAGTACTTC. It is translated as CASSLWASGTYEQYF.

The count of this clonotype is one. The chain couples TRBV4-2 to TRBJ1-1, with TRBD1 as a possible D gene (5 bases). V gave up 7 bases and J gave up 0 bases, with 15 bases separating them. The CDR3 runs to 15 residues. Germline CDR1 reads LGHNA; CDR2 reads YNFKEQ. In DNA form, the CDR3 reads TGTGCCAGCACCTCGAGGCCAGGGATGAACACTGAAGCTTTCTTT. This translates into CASTSRPGMNTEAFF.

The chain recombines TRBV29-1 with TRBJ2-7, with a possible D match to TRBD2 (6 bases). V lost 6 bases to trimming and J lost 7 bases, with 16 bases between them. This CDR3 is 12 amino acids long. Germline V gives CDR1 SQVTM, CDR2 ANQGSEA. DNA for the CDR3: TGCAGCGTCGGGGAGGCCTACAATGAGCAGTACTTC. Translated, it gives CSVGEAYNEQYF.

Details on this clonotype: Relative to the germline gene, one junction end is altered; a read error may explain this. The genes are TRBV5-1 and TRBJ1-4, with D perhaps matching TRBD1 (5 bases). This CDR3 is built from 15 residues. Germline lookup yields CDR1 SGHRS and CDR2 YFSETQ. CDR3 protein: CASSSTGTVNEKLFF. In DNA, the CDR3 is TGTGCCAGCAGCTCAACCGGGACGGTTAATGAAAAACTGTTTTTT.

This clonotype was found a few times. The chain links TRBV28 to TRBJ2-7, with TRBD2 matching over 7 bases. The CDR3 consists of 15 residues. Germline CDR1 and CDR2: MDHEN and SYDVKM. Germline trimming cut 7 bases from V and 2 bases from J; bases unmatched to any gene: 11. The CDR3 is CASNSASGGTYEQYF. CDR3 DNA sequence: TGTGCCAGCAATTCAGCTAGCGGTGGAACCTACGAGCAGTACTTC.

The sample holds a few counts of this clonotype. V usage is TRBV4-1 and J usage is TRBJ2-1, with no clear D. CDR1 and CDR2 (germline): MGHRA, YSYEKL. The CDR3 is made up of 15 amino acids. V was clipped by 0 bases and J by 9 bases, with 15 bases between them. The CDR3 DNA is TGCGCCAGCAGCCAAGATTCTGCCAAATTGGGTGAGCAGTTCTTC. It encodes CASSQDSAKLGEQFF.

This clonotype was picked up one time. Written as DNA, the CDR3 is TGTGCCAGCAGTTGGGTACAGGGGGGCAATCAGCCCCAGCATTTT. Translating it yields CASSWVQGGNQPQHF. The chain recombines TRBV28 with TRBJ1-5; 8 nucleotides match TRBD1. The CDR3 has 15 residues. CDR1 is MDHEN and CDR2 is SYDVKM in the germline V gene. V was pared by 4 bases and J by 2 bases, with 4 bases of the junction left unmatched.

The genes are TRBV20-1 and TRBJ2-1, with D possibly TRBD2 on 6 matching bases. Trimming removed 1 base from V and 7 bases from J, with 17 bases in between. The CDR3 sequence is 15 residues long. CDR1 and CDR2 from the germline V gene are DFQATT and SNEGSKA (reference sequence). DNA of the CDR3: TGCAGTGCTAGAGTACGCGGGACCTCTGGGAATGAGCAGTTCTTC. Translating it yields CSARVRGTSGNEQFF.

Only a few counts were recorded for this clonotype. The chain employs TRBV7-2 and TRBJ2-7, with a tentative D call TRBD1 (5 bases). The ends were cut back, 5 bases at V and 0 bases at J, with 17 bases in the middle. Germline CDR1 is SGHTA and CDR2 is FQGNSA. The length of the CDR3 is 16 residues. CDR3 protein: CASSPTGATASYEQYF. For the CDR3, the DNA is TGTGCCAGCAGCCCTACTGGGGCCACCGCCTCCTACGAGCAGTACTTC.

This chain links TRBV6-5 with TRBJ2-5; either TRBD1 or TRBD2 may fit D (5 bases each). The V and J ends lost 5 bases and 2 bases respectively, with 15 bases between them. From germline, CDR1 is MNHEY and CDR2 SVGAGI. The CDR3 runs 15 residues. CDR3 in DNA: TGTGCCAGCAGTCCCCCGGGACCTTTTCAAGAGACCCAGTACTTC. This sequence encodes CASSPPGPFQETQYF.

The chain is built from TRBV29-1 and TRBJ1-3, with D possibly being TRBD1 (5 bases). Germline CDR1 is SQVTM and CDR2 is ANQGSEA. Trimming cost V 6 bases and J 4 bases, with 13 bases left between them. The CDR3 is 13 amino acids. CDR3 coding DNA: TGCAGCGTCCGCCGGGACGCCGGAAACACCATATATTTT. It translates to CSVRRDAGNTIYF.

This sequence joins TRBV20-1 and TRBJ2-5; no firm D call. CDR3 length equals 9 residues. Between the trimmed V and J ends, which lost 5 bases and 5 bases, there was a span of 3 bases. Germline CDR1 reads DFQATT; CDR2 reads SNEGSKA (reference sequence). CDR3 protein: CSARETQYF. The DNA of the CDR3 is TGCAGTGCTCGGGAGACCCAGTACTTC.

The J gene is TRBJ1-4, the V gene TRBV18; tentatively, D is TRBD1 (5 bases). Trimming removed 6 bases at V and 2 bases at J, with 13 bases between. This CDR3 comprises 15 residues. Germline CDR1 and CDR2: KGHSH and LQKENI. The CDR3 bases are TGTGCCAGCTCCCTCTCCCAGGGCACTAATGAAAAACTGTTTTTT. Its translation: CASSLSQGTNEKLFF.

V and J are TRBV24-1 and TRBJ2-2, with D perhaps TRBD2 (5 bases). Germline V gene lookup returns CDR1 KGHDR and CDR2 SFDVKD. The V gene lost 7 bases and the J gene lost 1 base, with 9 bases spanning the gap. This CDR3 contains 14 residues. The CDR3 region has the DNA TGTGCCACCAGGCCTAGCCGGAACACCGGGGAGCTGTTTTTT. The encoded protein is CATRPSRNTGELFF.

V usage is TRBV3-1 and J usage is TRBJ2-1; TRBD2 matches at 9 bases. The CDR3 covers 15 residues. V shed 0 bases and J 15 bases; nucleotides not matched to a gene: 12. CDR1 and CDR2 (germline): LGHDT, YNNKEL (reference sequence). CDR3 nucleotides: TGTGCCAGCAGCCAAGATATCGTTAGCGGGAGAGGTCTGTTCTTC. This gives the protein CASSQDIVSGRGLFF.

In this sample, this clonotype turned up a few times. This chain joins TRBV2 and TRBJ2-5, with D maybe TRBD1 (6 bases). V gave up 10 bases and J gave up 5 bases, with 17 bases separating them. The CDR3 is 13 residues long. CDR1 is SNHLY, CDR2 FYNNEI, per germline. The CDR3 region has the DNA TGTGCCACCACAGGGTCGTCAAGGGAGACCCAGTACTTC. It codes for CATTGSSRETQYF.

The V and J genes are TRBV9 and TRBJ2-1, with 12 bases matching TRBD2. CDR3 size: 15 residues. V was pared by 1 base and J by 8 bases, with 4 bases of the junction left unmatched. Germline assignment: CDR1 SGDLS and CDR2 YYNGEE. The CDR3 region is CASSVRLAGEDEQFF. CDR3 coding DNA: TGTGCCAGCAGCGTAAGACTAGCGGGAGAGGATGAGCAGTTCTTC.

The chain employs TRBV7-9 and TRBJ2-4, with D unclear. The CDR3 is 12 residues long. From germline, CDR1 is SEHNR and CDR2 FQNEAQ (reference sequence). The V end was cut by 4 bases, the J end by 13 bases, with 14 bases between. CDR3 sequence reads: CASSSPLRGQYF. CDR3 sequence (DNA): TGTGCCAGCAGCTCCCCCTTACGTGGGCAGTACTTC.

The rearrangement uses TRBV25-1 and TRBJ2-1; TRBD1 aligns across 10 bases. The J call may be in error: the DNA end matches TRBJ2-7 better. CDR1 is MGHDK and CDR2 is SYGVNS in the germline V gene. This CDR3 spans 14 amino acids. CDR3 nucleotide sequence: TGTGCCAGCAGGACAGGGGGCGCGTACAATGAGCAGTACTTC. Translated: CASRTGGAYNEQYF.

Only a few counts were recorded for this clonotype. This chain uses TRBV7-2 with TRBJ2-7, with no clear D. Trimming pared 5 bases from V and 3 bases from J, leaving 17 bases between. The germline V gene has CDR1 SGHTA and CDR2 FQGNSA. The CDR3 runs 15 residues. For the CDR3, the DNA is TGTGCCAGCAGCAGCCGGGCCTCTCGGGTCTACGAGCAGTACTTC. It yields the protein CASSSRASRVYEQYF.

This clonotype was counted a few times. CDR3 DNA sequence: TGTGCCACCAGTGATTGGGCCGGGACAGGGAACACAGATACGCAGTATTTT. Encoded protein: CATSDWAGTGNTDTQYF. This chain joins TRBV24-1 and TRBJ2-3; 9 bases line up with TRBD1. Germline V gives CDR1 KGHDR, CDR2 SFDVKD. The CDR3 extends over 17 amino acids. The V and J ends lost 2 bases and 2 bases, in that order; junction bases with no gene match: 7.

This clonotype was counted at least ten times. CDR3 coding DNA: TGTGCCAGCAGCCAAGGACCGAGCACAGATACGCAGTATTTT. Translated: CASSQGPSTDTQYF. The rearrangement uses TRBV3-1 and TRBJ2-3; no definite D call. The germline gives CDR1 LGHDT, CDR2 YNNKEL (reference sequence). The CDR3 runs to 14 residues. Trimming removed 1 base at V and 0 bases at J, with 5 bases between.

This clonotype was detected only a few times. The chain is built from TRBV7-2 and TRBJ2-7, with TRBD2 matching 10 bases. J gave up 1 base and V 4 bases, and 4 bases lay outside the gene matches. This CDR3 contains 15 residues. From germline, CDR1 is SGHTA and CDR2 FQGNSA. CDR3 protein: CASSSSGRGSYEQYF. CDR3 DNA sequence: TGTGCCAGCAGCTCGAGCGGGAGGGGGTCCTACGAGCAGTACTTC.